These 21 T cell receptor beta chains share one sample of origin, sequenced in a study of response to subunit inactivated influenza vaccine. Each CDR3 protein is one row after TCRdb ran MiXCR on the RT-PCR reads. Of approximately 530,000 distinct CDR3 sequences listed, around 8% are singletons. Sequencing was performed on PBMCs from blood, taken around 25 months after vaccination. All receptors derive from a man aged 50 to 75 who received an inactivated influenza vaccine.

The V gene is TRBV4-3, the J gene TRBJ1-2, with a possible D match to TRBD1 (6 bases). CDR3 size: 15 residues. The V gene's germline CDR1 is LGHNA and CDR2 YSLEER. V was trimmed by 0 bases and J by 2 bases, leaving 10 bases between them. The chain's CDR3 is CASSQDFQGNYGYTF. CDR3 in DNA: TGCGCCAGCAGCCAAGATTTTCAGGGGAACTATGGCTACACCTTC.

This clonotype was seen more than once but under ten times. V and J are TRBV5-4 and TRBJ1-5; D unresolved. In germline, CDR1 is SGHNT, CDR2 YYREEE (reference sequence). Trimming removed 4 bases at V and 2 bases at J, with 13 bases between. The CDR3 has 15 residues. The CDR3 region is CASSIAGSGNQPQHF. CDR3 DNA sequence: TGTGCCAGCAGCATCGCGGGGTCGGGCAATCAGCCCCAGCATTTT.

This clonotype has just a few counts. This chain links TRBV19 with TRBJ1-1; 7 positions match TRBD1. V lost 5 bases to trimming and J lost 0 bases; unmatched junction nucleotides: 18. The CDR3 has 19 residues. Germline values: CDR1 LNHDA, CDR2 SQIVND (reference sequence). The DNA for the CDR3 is TGTGCCAGTAGTCAGCTGTGGGCGGGACAGACCGTTATGAACACTGAAGCTTTCTTT. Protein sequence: CASSQLWAGQTVMNTEAFF.

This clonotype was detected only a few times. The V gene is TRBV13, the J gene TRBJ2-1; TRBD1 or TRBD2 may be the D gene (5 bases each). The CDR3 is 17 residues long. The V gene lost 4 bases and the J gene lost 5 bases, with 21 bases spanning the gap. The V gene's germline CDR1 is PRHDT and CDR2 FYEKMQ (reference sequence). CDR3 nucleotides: TGTGCCAGCAGCTCCACCTTAAGGGACGGAAGTGACAATGAGCAGTTCTTC. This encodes CASSSTLRDGSDNEQFF.

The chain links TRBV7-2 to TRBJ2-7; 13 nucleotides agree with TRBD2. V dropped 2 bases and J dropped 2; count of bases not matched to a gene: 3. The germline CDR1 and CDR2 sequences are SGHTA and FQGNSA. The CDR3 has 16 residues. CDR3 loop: CASSLLGLAGAYEQYF. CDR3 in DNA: TGTGCCAGCAGCTTACTTGGACTAGCGGGGGCCTACGAGCAGTACTTC. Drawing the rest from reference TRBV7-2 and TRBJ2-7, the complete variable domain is GAGVSQSPSNKVTEKGKDVELRCDPISGHTALYWYRQSLGQGLEFLIYFQGNSAPDKSGLPSDRFSAERTGGSVSTLTIQRTQQEDSAVYLCASSLLGLAGAYEQYFGPGTRLTVT.

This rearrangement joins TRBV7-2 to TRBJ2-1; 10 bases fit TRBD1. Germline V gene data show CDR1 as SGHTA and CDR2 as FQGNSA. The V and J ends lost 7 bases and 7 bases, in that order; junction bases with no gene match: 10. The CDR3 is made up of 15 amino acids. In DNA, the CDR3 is TGTGCCAGCAAATCCGGGACAGGGGTAGGGAATGAGCAGTTCTTC. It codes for CASKSGTGVGNEQFF. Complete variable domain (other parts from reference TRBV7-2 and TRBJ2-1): GAGVSQSPSNKVTEKGKDVELRCDPISGHTALYWYRQSLGQGLEFLIYFQGNSAPDKSGLPSDRFSAERTGGSVSTLTIQRTQQEDSAVYLCASKSGTGVGNEQFFGPGTRLTVL.

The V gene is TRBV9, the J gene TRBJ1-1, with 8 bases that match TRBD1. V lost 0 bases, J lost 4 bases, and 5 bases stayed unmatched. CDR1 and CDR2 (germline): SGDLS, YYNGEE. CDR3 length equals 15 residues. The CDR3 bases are TGTGCCAGCAGCGTAGGAACTACAGGGGGCACTGAAGCTTTCTTT. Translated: CASSVGTTGGTEAFF.

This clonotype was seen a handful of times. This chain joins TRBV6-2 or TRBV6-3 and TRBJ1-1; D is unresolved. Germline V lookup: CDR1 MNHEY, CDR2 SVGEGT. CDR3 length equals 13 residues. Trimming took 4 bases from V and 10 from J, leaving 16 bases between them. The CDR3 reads CASSFFGPGGAFF. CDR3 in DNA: TGTGCCAGCAGTTTCTTCGGGCCCGGTGGAGCTTTCTTT.

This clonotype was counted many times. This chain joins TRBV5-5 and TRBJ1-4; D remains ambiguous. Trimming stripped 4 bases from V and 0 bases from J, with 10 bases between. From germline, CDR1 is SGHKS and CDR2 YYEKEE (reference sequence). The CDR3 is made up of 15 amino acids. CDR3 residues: CASSPLGATNEKLFF. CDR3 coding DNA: TGTGCCAGCAGCCCCCTTGGGGCAACTAATGAAAAACTGTTTTTT.

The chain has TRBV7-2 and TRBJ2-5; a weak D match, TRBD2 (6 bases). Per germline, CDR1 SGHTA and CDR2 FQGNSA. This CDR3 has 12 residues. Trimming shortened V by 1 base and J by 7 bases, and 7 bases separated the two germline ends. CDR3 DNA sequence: TGTGCCAGCAGCTTAGAGGAGGGGACCCAGTACTTC. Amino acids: CASSLEEGTQYF. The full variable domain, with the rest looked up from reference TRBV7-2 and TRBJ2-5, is GAGVSQSPSNKVTEKGKDVELRCDPISGHTALYWYRQSLGQGLEFLIYFQGNSAPDKSGLPSDRFSAERTGGSVSTLTIQRTQQEDSAVYLCASSLEEGTQYFGPGTRLLVL.

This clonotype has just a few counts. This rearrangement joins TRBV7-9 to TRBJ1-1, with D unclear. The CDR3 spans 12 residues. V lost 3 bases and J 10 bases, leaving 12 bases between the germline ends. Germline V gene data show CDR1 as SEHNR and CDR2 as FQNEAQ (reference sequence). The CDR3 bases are TGTGCCAGCAGCTTGAGAATAGACGGAGCTTTCTTT. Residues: CASSLRIDGAFF. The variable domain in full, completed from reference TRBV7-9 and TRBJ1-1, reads DTGVSQNPRHKITKRGQNVTFRCDPISEHNRLYWYRQTLGQGPEFLTYFQNEAQLEKSRLLSDRFSAERPKGSFSTLEIQRTEQGDSAMYLCASSLRIDGAFFGQGTRLTVV.

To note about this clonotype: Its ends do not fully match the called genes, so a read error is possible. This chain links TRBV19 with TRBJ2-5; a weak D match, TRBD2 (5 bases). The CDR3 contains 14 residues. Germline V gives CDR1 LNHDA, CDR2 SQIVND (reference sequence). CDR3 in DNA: TGTGCCCGTAGTCTCACGAGGGTACAAGAGACCCAGTACTTC. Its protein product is CARSLTRVQETQYF.

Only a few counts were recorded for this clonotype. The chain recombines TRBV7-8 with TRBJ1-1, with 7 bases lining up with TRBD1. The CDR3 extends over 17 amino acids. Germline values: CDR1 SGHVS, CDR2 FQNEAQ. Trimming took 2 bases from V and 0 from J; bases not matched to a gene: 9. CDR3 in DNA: TGTGCCAGCAGCTTATGGACAGGATCAAGCCTGAACACTGAAGCTTTCTTT. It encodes CASSLWTGSSLNTEAFF.

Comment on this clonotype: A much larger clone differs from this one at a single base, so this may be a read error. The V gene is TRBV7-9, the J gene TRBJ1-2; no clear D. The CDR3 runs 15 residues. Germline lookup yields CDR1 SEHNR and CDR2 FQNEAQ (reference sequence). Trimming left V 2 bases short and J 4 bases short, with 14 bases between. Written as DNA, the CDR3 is TGTGCCAGCAGCTTACCCCTGGAGGGTAGCTATGGCTACACCTTC. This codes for CASSLPLEGSYGYTF.

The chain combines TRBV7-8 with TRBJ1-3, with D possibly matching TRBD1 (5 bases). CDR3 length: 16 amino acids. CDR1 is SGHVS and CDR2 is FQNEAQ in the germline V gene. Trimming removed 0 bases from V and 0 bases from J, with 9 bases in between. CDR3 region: CASSLAGGGSGNTIYF. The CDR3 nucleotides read TGTGCCAGCAGCTTAGCGGGGGGTGGCTCTGGAAACACCATATATTTT.

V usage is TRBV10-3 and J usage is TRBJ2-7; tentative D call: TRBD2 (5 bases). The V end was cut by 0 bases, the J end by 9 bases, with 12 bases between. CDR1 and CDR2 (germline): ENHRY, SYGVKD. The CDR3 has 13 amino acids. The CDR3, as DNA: TGTGCCATCAGTGAGTCGAACGGGAACGGGCAGTACTTC. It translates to CAISESNGNGQYF.

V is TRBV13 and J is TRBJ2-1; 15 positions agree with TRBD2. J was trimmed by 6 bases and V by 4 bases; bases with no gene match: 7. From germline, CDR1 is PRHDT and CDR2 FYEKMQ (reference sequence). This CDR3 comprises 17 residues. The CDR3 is CASSSGTSGRSPNEQFF. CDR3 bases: TGTGCCAGCAGCTCCGGGACTAGCGGGAGGTCTCCCAATGAGCAGTTCTTC. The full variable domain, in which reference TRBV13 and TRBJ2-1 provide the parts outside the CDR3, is AAGVIQSPRHLIKEKRETATLKCYPIPRHDTVYWYQQGPGQDPQFLISFYEKMQSDKGSIPDRFSAQQFSDYHSELNMSSLELGDSALYFCASSSGTSGRSPNEQFFGPGTRLTVL.

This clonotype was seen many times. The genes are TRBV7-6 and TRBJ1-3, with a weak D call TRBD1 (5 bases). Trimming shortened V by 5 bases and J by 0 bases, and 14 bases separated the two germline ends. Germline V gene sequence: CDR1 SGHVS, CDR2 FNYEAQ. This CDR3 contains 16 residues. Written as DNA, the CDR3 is TGTGCCAGCAGCAACAACAGGCTAGGCTCTGGAAACACCATATATTTT. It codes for CASSNNRLGSGNTIYF. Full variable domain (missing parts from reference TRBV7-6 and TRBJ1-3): GAGVSQSPRYKVTKRGQDVALRCDPISGHVSLYWYRQALGQGPEFLTYFNYEAQQDKSGLPNDRFSAERPEGSISTLTIQRTEQRDSAMYRCASSNNRLGSGNTIYFGEGSWLTVV.

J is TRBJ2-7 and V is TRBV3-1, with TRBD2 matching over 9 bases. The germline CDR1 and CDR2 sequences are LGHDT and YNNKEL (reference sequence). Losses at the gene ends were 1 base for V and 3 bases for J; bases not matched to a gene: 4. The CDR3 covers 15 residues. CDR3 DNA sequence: TGTGCCAGCAGCCAAGGCGGGGGGGCAGGCTACGAGCAGTACTTC. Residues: CASSQGGGAGYEQYF.

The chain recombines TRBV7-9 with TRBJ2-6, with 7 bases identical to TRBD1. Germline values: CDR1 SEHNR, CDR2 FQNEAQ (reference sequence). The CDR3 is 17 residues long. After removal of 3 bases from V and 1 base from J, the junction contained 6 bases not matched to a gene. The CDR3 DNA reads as TGTGCCAGCAGCTTGACAGGGATAGGATCTGGGGCCAACGTCCTGACTTTC. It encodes CASSLTGIGSGANVLTF.

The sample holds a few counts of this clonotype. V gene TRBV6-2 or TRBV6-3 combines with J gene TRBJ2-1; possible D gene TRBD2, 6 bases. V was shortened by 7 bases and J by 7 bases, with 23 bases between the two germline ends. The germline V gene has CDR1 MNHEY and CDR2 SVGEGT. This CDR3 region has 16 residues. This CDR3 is CASKSGGASEQNEQFF. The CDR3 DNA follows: TGTGCCAGCAAATCAGGTGGGGCTAGCGAACAGAATGAGCAGTTCTTC.